Below, 28 T cell receptor beta chains from the same sample are listed, as sequenced in a study of CD8 T cells in Susac syndrome. RNA in amounts of about 0.5 to 1 ug was reverse transcribed with random hexamers. TCRdb independently ran MiXCR on the immunoSEQ multiplex PCR reads; one entry per CDR3 protein. The data hold roughly 80,000 distinct CDR3 sequences, with around 94% observed a single time. What was sequenced was CD8+ T cells from PBMCs. The source is a human donor with Susac syndrome.

The chain recombines TRBV20-1 with TRBJ1-1; 8 nucleotides line up with TRBD1. Germline V gene sequence: CDR1 DFQATT, CDR2 SNEGSKA (reference sequence). The CDR3 is 13 residues long. The DNA for the CDR3 is TGCACTGCGTTCAGGGGGCGTAAAACTGAAGCTTTCTTT. Translated: CTAFRGRKTEAFF.

This sequence joins TRBV19 and TRBJ2-3; unclear D gene. Germline-derived CDR1 and CDR2 are LNHDA and SQIVND (reference sequence). The CDR3 is 17 amino acids. The V gene lost 5 bases and the J gene lost 1 base, with 19 bases spanning the gap. In nucleotides, the CDR3 is TGTGCCAGTAGTGCCCCCTCCGGCTACTCAGGCACAGATACGCAGTATTTT. It specifies CASSAPSGYSGTDTQYF.

This clonotype was counted a single time. V is TRBV12-5 and J is TRBJ2-1, with no clear D. Germline CDR1 LGHNT, CDR2 FRNRAP. Deletions cut 2 bases from V and 2 bases from J, with 13 bases between. The CDR3 covers 16 residues. In DNA, the CDR3 is TGTGCTAGTGGTTTGCTCGGCCAAGGCGCCTACAATGAGCAGTTCTTC. It is translated as CASGLLGQGAYNEQFF. The full variable domain, its missing parts supplied by reference TRBV12-5 and TRBJ2-1, is DARVTQTPRHKVTEMGQEVTMRCQPILGHNTVFWYRQTMMQGLELLAYFRNRAPLDDSGMPKDRFSAEMPDATLATLKIQPSEPRDSAVYFCASGLLGQGAYNEQFFGPGTRLTVL.

The chain has TRBV12-3 or TRBV12-4 and TRBJ2-7; possibly TRBD1 for D (6 bases). V lost 6 bases and J lost 7, with 16 bases in between. This CDR3 comprises 13 residues. CDR3 DNA: TGTGCCAGCAGCCCTAAACAGGGCGGAGAGCAGTACTTC. Its protein is CASSPKQGGEQYF.

This chain links TRBV29-1 with TRBJ1-2, with unresolved D. Trimming removed 2 bases at V and 2 bases at J, with 12 bases between. Germline values: CDR1 SQVTM, CDR2 ANQGSEA. The CDR3 covers 14 residues. The CDR3 region is CSVELVEFNYGYTF. The CDR3 nucleotides read TGCAGCGTTGAACTAGTGGAATTCAACTATGGCTACACCTTC.

This chain uses TRBV7-9 with TRBJ2-7, with D perhaps given as TRBD1 or TRBD2 (6 bases each). Germline assignment: CDR1 SEHNR and CDR2 FQNEAQ (reference sequence). V shed 1 base and J shed 4 bases, with 11 bases lying between them. The CDR3 consists of 14 residues. The chain's CDR3 is CASSLEGGGYEQYF. The CDR3 DNA sequence: TGTGCCAGCAGCTTAGAGGGGGGCGGTTACGAGCAGTACTTC.

The chain employs TRBV25-1 and TRBJ2-3; the match to TRBD2 covers 8 bases. In germline, CDR1 is MGHDK, CDR2 SYGVNS. The CDR3 contains 10 residues. With V trimmed by 6 bases and J by 15 bases, 5 bases remained unmatched. In nucleotides, the CDR3 is TGTGCCAGCAGGCAGCGGGGGCTCTATTTT. It encodes CASRQRGLYF.

The gene calls are TRBV9 and TRBJ2-7; D is uncertain. The CDR3 runs 13 residues. V was pared by 4 bases and J by 4 bases, with 12 bases between. Germline-derived CDR1 and CDR2 are SGDLS and YYNGEE. The CDR3 protein is CASSPAQRYEQYF. The CDR3 DNA follows: TGTGCCAGCAGCCCCGCACAGAGGTACGAGCAGTACTTC.

This clonotype showed up just a few times. The rearrangement joins TRBV5-1 to TRBJ2-3, with 7 nucleotides matching TRBD1. This CDR3 has 13 amino acids. The J segment lost 6 bases and the V segment lost 1 base, leaving 2 bases of the junction unmatched. Germline loops: CDR1 SGHRS, CDR2 YFSETQ. The CDR3 loop reads CASSLTRGDTQYF. The CDR3, as DNA: TGCGCCAGCAGCTTGACCAGGGGGGATACGCAGTATTTT.

V is TRBV15 and J is TRBJ1-1, with D hard to call. The V and J ends lost 3 bases and 0 bases respectively, with 11 bases between them. CDR3 length equals 15 residues. Germline values: CDR1 LNHNV, CDR2 YYDKDF (reference sequence). The CDR3 DNA reads TGTGCCACCAGCAGTTTGATAGGCCTGAACACTGAAGCTTTCTTT. It specifies CATSSLIGLNTEAFF.

This chain uses TRBV5-1 with TRBJ1-2; maybe TRBD1 (6 bases). The CDR3 totals 14 residues. Germline CDR1 and CDR2: SGHRS and YFSETQ. The V gene lost 4 bases and the J gene lost 4 bases, with 14 bases spanning the gap. The DNA for the CDR3 is TGCGCCAGCAGCGGGACAACGATAAGCTATGGCTACACCTTC. It specifies CASSGTTISYGYTF.

The J gene is TRBJ2-7, the V gene TRBV6-2 or TRBV6-3; D possibly corresponds to TRBD2 (5 bases). The V gene lost 2 bases and the J gene lost 5 bases, with 10 bases spanning the gap. Germline lookup yields CDR1 MNHEY and CDR2 SVGEGT. This CDR3 has 13 residues. The DNA of the CDR3 is TGTGCCAGCAGTTACAGGGAGAACGACGAGCAGTACTTC. Protein sequence: CASSYRENDEQYF.

The chain has TRBV4-1 and TRBJ1-1; D unresolved. The length of the CDR3 is 13 residues. Germline lookup yields CDR1 MGHRA and CDR2 YSYEKL. V shed 8 bases and J shed 1 base, with 11 bases lying between them. The CDR3 DNA is TGCGCCAGCGGATTGACACAGAACACTGAAGCTTTCTTT. Its translation is CASGLTQNTEAFF.

This rearrangement joins TRBV10-3 to TRBJ2-3; D unresolved. Germline V gene sequence: CDR1 ENHRY, CDR2 SYGVKD. V gave up 4 bases and J gave up 0 bases, with 8 bases separating them. The CDR3 totals 14 residues. CDR3 sequence reads: CAISVKDSTDTQYF. The CDR3 DNA reads as TGTGCCATCAGTGTCAAGGACAGCACAGATACGCAGTATTTT.

This clonotype showed up just once. This chain links TRBV7-9 with TRBJ2-1; D not certain. With 5 bases removed from V and 7 bases from J, the gap between germline ends came to 9 bases. Looked up from germline, CDR1 is SEHNR and CDR2 is FQNEAQ (reference sequence). The CDR3 has 12 amino acids. DNA of the CDR3: TGTGCCAGCAGCCCCCTTAGGAATGAGCAGTTCTTC. Translation gives CASSPLRNEQFF.

The chain joins TRBV2 to TRBJ1-4; the D gene is possibly TRBD1 (5 bases). This CDR3 is 15 amino acids long. Trimming stripped 7 bases from V and 0 bases from J, with 12 bases between. Per germline, CDR1 SNHLY and CDR2 FYNNEI. CDR3 DNA sequence: TGTGCCAGCAACAGGATAATAGCAACTAATGAAAAACTGTTTTTT. Translation gives CASNRIIATNEKLFF.

This chain connects TRBV10-3 to TRBJ2-3; 8 bases line up with TRBD2. V was clipped by 0 bases and J by 2 bases; unmatched bases: 10. In germline, CDR1 is ENHRY, CDR2 SYGVKD. The CDR3 sequence is 18 residues long. CDR3 loop: CAISESGGGPVPTDTQYF. In DNA, the CDR3 is TGTGCCATCAGTGAGTCGGGCGGGGGGCCGGTTCCCACAGATACGCAGTATTTT.

The chain is built from TRBV7-9 and TRBJ2-3; D gene uncertain. The germline V and J ends were trimmed by 8 bases and 14 bases, with 11 bases remaining between them. The CDR3 is 9 amino acids. The germline V gene has CDR1 SEHNR and CDR2 FQNEAQ (reference sequence). The CDR3 loop is CASEPTVYF. As DNA, the CDR3 is TGTGCCAGCGAACCCACTGTGTATTTT.

The chain recombines TRBV27 with TRBJ1-1; D remains ambiguous. The CDR3 length is 14 residues. The germline V gene has CDR1 MNHEY and CDR2 SMNVEV (reference sequence). With 3 bases removed from V and 4 bases from J, the gap between germline ends came to 12 bases. CDR3: CASSLVRLGTEAFF. As DNA, the CDR3 is TGTGCCAGCAGTTTGGTGCGGCTGGGCACTGAAGCTTTCTTT.

This chain connects TRBV12-3 or TRBV12-4 to TRBJ2-1; no definite D call. This CDR3 region has 15 residues. V dropped 0 bases and J dropped 12 bases, with 18 bases sitting between them. This CDR3 reads CASSLAPGGETGQFF. The CDR3 DNA reads TGTGCCAGCAGTTTAGCCCCGGGTGGGGAAACGGGGCAGTTCTTC.

This clonotype was recorded only once. V gene TRBV5-1 combines with J gene TRBJ2-3, with D possibly TRBD1 on 5 matching bases. Per germline, CDR1 SGHRS and CDR2 YFSETQ. The CDR3 runs to 15 residues. With 0 bases removed from V and 1 base from J, the gap between germline ends came to 9 bases. DNA of the CDR3: TGCGCCAGCAGCTTGGGGACATCTCGCACAGATACGCAGTATTTT. This translates into CASSLGTSRTDTQYF.

This sequence joins TRBV27 and TRBJ2-7; D tentatively reads TRBD1 or TRBD2 (5 bases each). In germline, CDR1 is MNHEY, CDR2 SMNVEV (reference sequence). The V and J ends lost 8 bases and 1 base respectively, with 9 bases between them. The CDR3 loop spans 12 amino acids. The CDR3 here is CASGGWSYEQYF. CDR3 bases: TGTGCCAGCGGGGGTTGGTCCTACGAGCAGTACTTC.

The chain is built from TRBV12-3 or TRBV12-4 and TRBJ2-7; a weak D match, TRBD2 (6 bases). This CDR3 region has 12 residues. V lost 6 bases, J lost 2 bases, and 8 bases lay in between. Written as DNA, the CDR3 is TGTGCCAGCAGGCGGGGTCCCTACGAGCAGTACTTC. Amino acid sequence: CASRRGPYEQYF.

The rearrangement uses TRBV7-8 and TRBJ2-5; D unclear. V gave up 6 bases and J gave up 5 bases, with 10 bases separating them. The CDR3 runs 12 residues. The germline gives CDR1 SGHVS, CDR2 FQNEAQ. The CDR3 spells CASSEGSETQYF. As DNA, the CDR3 is TGTGCCAGCAGTGAAGGGTCCGAGACCCAGTACTTC.

The genes are TRBV13 and TRBJ2-5, with D possibly matching TRBD2 (5 bases). V dropped 4 bases and J dropped 7 bases, with 13 bases sitting between them. Germline V gene data show CDR1 as PRHDT and CDR2 as FYEKMQ (reference sequence). The CDR3 sequence is 13 residues long. This CDR3 reads CASSSDALGTQYF. CDR3 nucleotide sequence: TGTGCCAGCAGCTCGGACGCACTAGGGACCCAGTACTTC.

The V gene is TRBV6-6, the J gene TRBJ2-3, with D perhaps matching TRBD2 (5 bases). The CDR3 is made up of 11 amino acids. Germline assignment: CDR1 MNHNY and CDR2 SVGAGI (reference sequence). Trimming pared 10 bases from V and 5 bases from J, leaving 10 bases between. The CDR3, as DNA: TGTGCCACTGACTACAGAGATACGCAGTATTTT. The encoded protein is CATDYRDTQYF.

This sequence joins TRBV4-1 and TRBJ2-7; TRBD2 agrees at 11 bases. The CDR3 has 15 residues. Looked up from germline, CDR1 is MGHRA and CDR2 is YSYEKL. Trimming cost V 3 bases and J 5 bases; bases outside gene matches: 6. The CDR3: CASSQKTSGVDEQYF. CDR3 nucleotides: TGCGCCAGCAGCCAGAAGACTAGCGGGGTTGACGAGCAGTACTTC.

This sequence joins TRBV28 and TRBJ2-1; TRBD1 matches at 8 bases. The CDR3 is 15 residues long. V dropped 2 bases and J dropped 3; count of bases not matched to a gene: 3. The germline V gene has CDR1 MDHEN and CDR2 SYDVKM. CDR3 coding DNA: TGTGCCAGCAGTTTAAAGGACAGGGTCTACAATGAGCAGTTCTTC. Translation gives CASSLKDRVYNEQFF.